This T cell receptor beta chain was captured by sequencing in a study of radiotherapy plus CTLA-4 blockade in lung cancer (dated by TCRdb to 2016 to 2019). For the wider study: Objective responses occurred in more than 15% of enrolled patients, and 30% to 35% achieved disease control. The paper's findings and limits, for the study overall: After treatment with radiotherapy and ipilimumab, TCR clones that originated in tumors expanded in peripheral blood. Increased serum interferon-beta after radiation, together with early dynamic changes in blood T cell clones, were reported to be the strongest predictors of response.

Library generation was performed with the immunoSEQ multiplex PCR assay. TCRdb re-hosts the immuneACCESS table, in-frame sequences only. Its copies lack some clones; in the studies checked, an unresolved V gene accounts for under half of them, and the cause for the rest is not known. This sample comprises about 68,000 clones, 79% of them detected only once. More than 8.5% of the sample belongs to the ten largest clones. The germline V gene encodes CDR1 SQVTM and CDR2 ANQGSEA. The V and J ends are trimmed by 4 bases and 3 bases, leaving 9 bases between them. The CDR3 holds 12 amino acids from the cysteine to the phenylalanine. The DNA shown is the 36-base CDR3, in frame from base 1. The study evaluated CTLA-4 blockade (ipilimumab) given together with focal radiation therapy in patients who had chemo-refractory metastatic non-small-cell lung cancer. Notes on this clone: Its antigen is unknown. Base qualities are not recorded, but no much larger clone differs from it by a single base.

This receptor chain uses TRBV29-1 and TRBJ1-1, and the D gene may be TRBD1, 5 bases matching. The sample here was peripheral blood, taken from a patient treated with radiotherapy plus ipilimumab. This TCR was sampled from a human donor with non-small cell lung cancer who had a complete response to radiotherapy plus ipilimumab. The nucleotides are TGCAGCGTTGGGGAAGGGGACACTGAAGCTTTCTTT. It encodes CSVGEGDTEAFF. Supplemented by the reference TRBV29-1 and TRBJ1-1 proteins around the CDR3, the complete variable domain is SAVISQKPSRDICQRGTSLTIQCQVDSQVTMMFWYRQQPGQSLTLIATANQGSEATYESGFVIDKFPISRPNLTFSTLTVSNMSPEDSSIYLCSVGEGDTEAFFGQGTRLTVV.